The present T cell receptor (beta chain) was sequenced within a study of T-cell memory formation after mild COVID-19. Study-wide results and limits: CD4+ contracting clones lay mainly in CM and EM, CD8+ ones in EMRA. SARS-CoV-2 specificity of second-wave clones peaking day 37 was unconfirmed.

Regarding this clonotype: Its antigen is not known.

The CDR3 length is 16 residues. Germline V gives CDR1 MNHEY, CDR2 SVGEGT. V gave up 2 bases and J gave up 6 bases; unmatched junction bases: 7. TCR alpha and TCR beta cDNA libraries with sample barcodes and UMIs came from 5'RACE using constant-segment primers. TCRdb recomputed calls from the 5' RACE reads with MiXCR, one row per CDR3 protein. The sample has about 140,000 distinct CDR3 sequences, around 15% seen once; the top ten hold 12% to 15%. Sequencing was done on a sample of PBMCs or a T cell subset sorted from them (not recorded which). The clonotype was recovered from an adult woman who had mild COVID-19 (a few samples of this study predate the infection). Cell type and time point are not known. V usage is TRBV6-2 or TRBV6-3 and J usage is TRBJ2-2; TRBD2 matches 9 bases. CDR3 protein: CASSYGLALLSGELFF. The CDR3 DNA reads TGTGCCAGCAGTTACGGACTAGCGCTACTGTCCGGGGAGCTGTTTTTT.